The subject of this entry is one TCR beta chain. Its antigen remains unidentified. This specimen comes from a study of shared clonotypes between healthy human individuals. The CDR3 runs to 14 residues. From germline, CDR1 is SGHAT and CDR2 FQNNGV. V was trimmed by 1 base and J by 3 bases, leaving 10 bases between them. Findings of the study overall: When naive CD4 clonotypes were compared across a few donors, around 4.6% were shared. Among donors, clonotype sharing was expected to be affected by sequencing depth.

An approximately 210 ng quantity of DNA, tens of thousands of T cell genomes, went into the sorted-subset replicate PCRs. Clones were read by immunoSEQ multiplex PCR, and TCRdb kept only the in-frame ones, dropping some. The data hold roughly 2,000,000 clones, with about 95% observed a single time. The naive CD8 population came from CD45RO-negative cells selected for CCR7, without terminally differentiated effector memory CD45RA+ cells. The clonotype comes from a man aged 18 to 29 in good health. The J gene is TRBJ2-7, the V gene TRBV11-2; the D is unclear. Sequencing was performed on naive CD8+ T cells sorted from blood. The DNA for the CDR3 is TGTGCCAGCAGCTTAGTGTTCCCCTTCTACGAGCAGTACTTC. Its translation: CASSLVFPFYEQYF.